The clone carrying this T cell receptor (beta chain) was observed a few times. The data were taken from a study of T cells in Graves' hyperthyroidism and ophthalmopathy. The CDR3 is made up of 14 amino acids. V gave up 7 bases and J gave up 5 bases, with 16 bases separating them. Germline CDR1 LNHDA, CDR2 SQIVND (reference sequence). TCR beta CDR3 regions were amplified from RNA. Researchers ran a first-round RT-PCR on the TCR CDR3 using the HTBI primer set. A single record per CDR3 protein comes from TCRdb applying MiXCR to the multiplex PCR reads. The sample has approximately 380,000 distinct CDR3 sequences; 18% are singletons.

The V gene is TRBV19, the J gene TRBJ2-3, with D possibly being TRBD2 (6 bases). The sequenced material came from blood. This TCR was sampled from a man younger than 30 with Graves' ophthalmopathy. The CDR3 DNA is TGTGCCAGTACCCGGGGAAGGGAGGTAGATACGCAGTATTTT. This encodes CASTRGREVDTQYF.